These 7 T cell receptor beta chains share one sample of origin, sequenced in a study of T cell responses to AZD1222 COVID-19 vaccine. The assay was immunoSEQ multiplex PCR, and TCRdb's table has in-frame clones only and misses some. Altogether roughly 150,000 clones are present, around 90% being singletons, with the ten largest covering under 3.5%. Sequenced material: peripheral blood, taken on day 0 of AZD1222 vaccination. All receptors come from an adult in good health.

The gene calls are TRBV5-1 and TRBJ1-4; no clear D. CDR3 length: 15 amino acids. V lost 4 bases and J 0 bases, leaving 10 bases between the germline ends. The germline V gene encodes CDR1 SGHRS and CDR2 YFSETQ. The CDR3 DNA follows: TGCGCCAGCAGCCGGGGATCGTCAACTAATGAAAAACTGTTTTTT. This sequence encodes CASSRGSSTNEKLFF.

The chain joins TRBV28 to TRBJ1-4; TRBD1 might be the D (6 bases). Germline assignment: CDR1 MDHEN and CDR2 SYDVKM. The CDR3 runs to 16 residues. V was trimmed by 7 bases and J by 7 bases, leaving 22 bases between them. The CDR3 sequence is CASIPSEGGRVEKLFF. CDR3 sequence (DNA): TGTGCCAGCATCCCGAGTGAAGGGGGGCGGGTTGAAAAACTGTTTTTT.

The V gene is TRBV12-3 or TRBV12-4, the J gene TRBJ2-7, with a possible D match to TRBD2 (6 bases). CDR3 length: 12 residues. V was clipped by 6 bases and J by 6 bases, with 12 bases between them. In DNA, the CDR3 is TGTGCCAGCAGCCAAATCGGGAGCGAGCAGTACTTC. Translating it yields CASSQIGSEQYF.

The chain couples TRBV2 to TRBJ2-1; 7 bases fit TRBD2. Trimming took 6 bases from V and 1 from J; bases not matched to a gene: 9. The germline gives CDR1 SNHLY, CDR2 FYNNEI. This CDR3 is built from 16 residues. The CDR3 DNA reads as TGTGCCAGCAGCGGTAGCGGGTTCGATTCCTACAATGAGCAGTTCTTC. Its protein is CASSGSGFDSYNEQFF.

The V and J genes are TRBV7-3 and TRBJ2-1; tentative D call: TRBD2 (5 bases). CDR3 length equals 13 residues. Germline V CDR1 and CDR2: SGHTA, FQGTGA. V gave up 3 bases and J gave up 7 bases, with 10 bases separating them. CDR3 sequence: CASSFGGPNEQFF. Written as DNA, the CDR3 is TGTGCCAGCAGCTTTGGAGGTCCTAATGAGCAGTTCTTC.

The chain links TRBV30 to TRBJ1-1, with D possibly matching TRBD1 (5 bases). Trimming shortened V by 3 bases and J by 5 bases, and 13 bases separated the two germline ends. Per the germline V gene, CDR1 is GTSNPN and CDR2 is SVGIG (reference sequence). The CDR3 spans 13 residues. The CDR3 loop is CAWRPQGDTEAFF. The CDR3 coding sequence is TGTGCCTGGAGGCCCCAAGGGGATACTGAAGCTTTCTTT. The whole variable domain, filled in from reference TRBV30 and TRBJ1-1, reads SQTIHQWPATLVQPVGSPLSLECTVEGTSNPNLYWYRQAAGRGLQLLFYSVGIGQISSEVPQNLSASRPQDRQFILSSKKLLLSDSGFYLCAWRPQGDTEAFFGQGTRLTVV.

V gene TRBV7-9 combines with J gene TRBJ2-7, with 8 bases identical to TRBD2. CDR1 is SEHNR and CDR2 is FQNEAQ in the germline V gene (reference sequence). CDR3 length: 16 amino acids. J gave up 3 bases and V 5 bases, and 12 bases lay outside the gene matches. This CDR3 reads CASSHPQTGGFYEQYF. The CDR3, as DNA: TGTGCCAGCAGCCATCCCCAGACGGGAGGGTTCTACGAGCAGTACTTC.